The 26 T cell receptor beta chains given below trace back to one sample, sequenced in a study of T cell repertoires in cytomegalovirus infection. One entry per CDR3 protein results from TCRdb running MiXCR on the reads. The table shows approximately 190,000 distinct CDR3 sequences, with over 25% occurring only once. Sequencing input: PBMCs. These receptors originate from a human donor in good health (CMV status not recorded). Some clones in this sample may be carry-over from other donors' samples.

This clonotype was counted once. The rearrangement joins TRBV29-1 to TRBJ1-1; weak D call: TRBD1 (5 bases). Trimming took 6 bases from V and 2 from J, leaving 16 bases between them. From germline, CDR1 is SQVTM and CDR2 ANQGSEA. This CDR3 has 14 residues. The CDR3 nucleotides are TGCAGCGTGCTCACCGGGACGGAAAACACTGAAGCTTTCTTT. Its translation is CSVLTGTENTEAFF.

This clonotype has ten or more counts. The chain couples TRBV7-9 to TRBJ2-7; no definite D call. Germline CDR1 is SEHNR and CDR2 is FQNEAQ (reference sequence). V lost 6 bases, J lost 1 base, and 10 bases lay in between. The CDR3 runs 13 residues. The CDR3 region is CASSSNSSYEQYF. The CDR3 DNA reads TGTGCCAGCAGTTCAAACAGTTCCTACGAGCAGTACTTC.

This clonotype was found a few times. V gene TRBV6-1 combines with J gene TRBJ1-1; D gene unclear. CDR1 is MNHNS and CDR2 is SASEGT in the germline V gene. Deletions cut 0 bases from V and 3 bases from J, with 11 bases between. The CDR3 is made up of 15 amino acids. CDR3 bases: TGTGCCAGCAGTGAAGCTACCGGGGTCGACACTGAAGCTTTCTTT. This translates into CASSEATGVDTEAFF.

The sample holds one count of this clonotype. The rearrangement joins TRBV19 to TRBJ1-1, with D possibly being TRBD1 (5 bases). CDR3 size: 13 residues. V lost 3 bases and J 3 bases, leaving 8 bases between the germline ends. Germline values: CDR1 LNHDA, CDR2 SQIVND (reference sequence). CDR3 nucleotides: TGTGCCAGTAGTATTAGAGGGGACACTGAAGCTTTCTTT. It specifies CASSIRGDTEAFF.

This rearrangement joins TRBV2 to TRBJ2-6, with a possible D match to TRBD2 (5 bases). Deletions cut 7 bases from V and 7 bases from J, with 17 bases between. CDR3 length: 15 residues. Germline values: CDR1 SNHLY, CDR2 FYNNEI. This CDR3 reads CASNLPPGKANVLTF. CDR3 sequence (DNA): TGTGCCAGCAACCTCCCCCCCGGGAAAGCCAACGTCCTGACTTTC.

The rearrangement links TRBV5-1 to TRBJ1-1; D remains unclear. Trimming left V 0 bases short and J 0 bases short, with 12 bases between. The germline V gene encodes CDR1 SGHRS and CDR2 YFSETQ. The CDR3 runs 16 residues. Here the CDR3 DNA reads TGCGCCAGCAGCTTGGTGTCCGGGCGGTTGAACACTGAAGCTTTCTTT. Translated: CASSLVSGRLNTEAFF.

The genes are TRBV2 and TRBJ1-2; D is ambiguous. This CDR3 has 14 amino acids. With 3 bases removed from V and 0 bases from J, the gap between germline ends came to 8 bases. Germline V gene lookup returns CDR1 SNHLY and CDR2 FYNNEI. The CDR3 is CASSDRPANYGYTF. For the CDR3, the DNA is TGTGCCAGCAGTGACAGGCCTGCTAACTATGGCTACACCTTC.

The chain carries TRBV27 and TRBJ1-1; 8 nucleotides line up with TRBD1. This CDR3 spans 14 amino acids. The germline V gene has CDR1 MNHEY and CDR2 SMNVEV (reference sequence). V lost 6 bases and J lost 5; bases outside the gene matches: 8. DNA for the CDR3: TGTGCCAGCAGCTATGGACAGGGAGAGACTGAAGCTTTCTTT. This gives the protein CASSYGQGETEAFF.

The rearrangement joins TRBV6-5 to TRBJ1-2; TRBD1 might be the D (6 bases). V was pared by 8 bases and J by 7 bases, with 26 bases between. The CDR3 is 16 residues long. The germline V gene encodes CDR1 MNHEY and CDR2 SVGAGI. This CDR3 is CASGSSVTGWVAGYTF. CDR3 bases: TGTGCCAGCGGCTCCTCCGTCACAGGGTGGGTTGCTGGCTACACCTTC.

This clonotype has more than one count but fewer than ten. The chain combines TRBV6-1 with TRBJ2-7; D gene uncertain. The CDR3 spans 15 residues. Germline CDR1 and CDR2: MNHNS and SASEGT. The V and J ends lost 5 bases and 0 bases respectively, with 14 bases between them. This CDR3 is CASSRTQDSSYEQYF. As DNA, the CDR3 is TGTGCCAGCAGTAGAACGCAGGATTCCTCCTACGAGCAGTACTTC.

V usage is TRBV12-3 or TRBV12-4 and J usage is TRBJ1-5, with D maybe TRBD1 (5 bases). V gave up 4 bases and J gave up 2 bases, with 12 bases separating them. The CDR3 is made up of 15 amino acids. The CDR3 here is CASSSFQGGNQPQHF. The CDR3 DNA sequence: TGTGCCAGCAGTTCGTTCCAGGGTGGCAATCAGCCCCAGCATTTT.

This rearrangement joins TRBV15 to TRBJ2-7; D unclear. Trimming removed 0 bases at V and 7 bases at J, with 10 bases between. The CDR3 extends over 13 amino acids. Germline V gene lookup returns CDR1 LNHNV and CDR2 YYDKDF (reference sequence). The CDR3 loop reads CATSRDWSTEQYF. The DNA of the CDR3 is TGTGCCACCAGCAGAGATTGGTCGACGGAGCAGTACTTC.

There are a few counts of this clonotype. The chain employs TRBV20-1 and TRBJ2-7; possible D gene TRBD1, 5 bases. The CDR3 is 17 residues long. Trimming took off 3 bases at V and 0 bases at J, with 21 bases between the two ends. CDR1 is DFQATT and CDR2 is SNEGSKA in the germline V gene (reference sequence). DNA for the CDR3: TGCAGTGCTAGGGACCGCCTCGGGCAGGGAAGCTCCTACGAGCAGTACTTC. As protein: CSARDRLGQGSSYEQYF.

This clonotype was counted only a few times. V gene TRBV25-1 combines with J gene TRBJ2-7; D possibly uses TRBD1 or TRBD2 (5 bases each). This CDR3 has 13 residues. The V gene's germline CDR1 is MGHDK and CDR2 SYGVNS. V lost 5 bases to trimming and J lost 4 bases, with 12 bases between them. This chain's CDR3 is CASSKRTQYEQYF. CDR3 nucleotide sequence: TGTGCCAGCAGTAAGCGGACACAGTACGAGCAGTACTTC.

This clonotype was recorded many times. The chain links TRBV4-1 to TRBJ2-7, with D uncertain. V shed 0 bases and J shed 1 base, with 13 bases lying between them. CDR1 is MGHRA, CDR2 YSYEKL, per germline. This CDR3 comprises 16 residues. CDR3 in amino acids: CASSQDERIESYEQYF. The DNA for the CDR3 is TGCGCCAGCAGCCAAGATGAGAGGATCGAGTCCTACGAGCAGTACTTC.

The CDR3 is CASSYREDLPYEQYF. The CDR3, as DNA: TGTGCCAGCAGTTACCGCGAAGACCTCCCCTACGAGCAGTACTTC. The chain links TRBV6-5 to TRBJ2-7; D call uncertain. V lost 2 bases and J lost 2, with 13 bases in between. Germline V gene data show CDR1 as MNHEY and CDR2 as SVGAGI. CDR3 length equals 15 residues.

This clonotype appeared a few times. The V gene is TRBV10-3, the J gene TRBJ2-2; 8 bases agree with TRBD1. Germline V gives CDR1 ENHRY, CDR2 SYGVKD. The CDR3 has 15 amino acids. The trim removed 6 bases at V and 2 bases at J, leaving 5 bases unmatched. DNA of the CDR3: TGTGCCATCAGCCCGGGACAGGCAAACACCGGGGAGCTGTTTTTT. It yields the protein CAISPGQANTGELFF.

The chain recombines TRBV29-1 with TRBJ1-1, with D unresolved. The V gene's germline CDR1 is SQVTM and CDR2 ANQGSEA. This CDR3 is built from 13 residues. Trimming cost V 4 bases and J 1 base, with 10 bases left between them. This CDR3 is CSVVRLSNTEAFF. CDR3 in DNA: TGCAGCGTTGTTCGGTTGTCGAACACTGAAGCTTTCTTT.

The chain recombines TRBV5-1 with TRBJ1-4, with unresolved D. The V and J ends lost 4 bases and 10 bases respectively, with 23 bases between them. This CDR3 spans 16 amino acids. Germline V CDR1 and CDR2: SGHRS, YFSETQ. The CDR3 protein is CASSRGDHPKEGKLFF. CDR3 nucleotide sequence: TGCGCCAGCAGCCGGGGAGATCACCCTAAGGAGGGAAAACTGTTTTTT.

The sample holds a few counts of this clonotype. The chain is built from TRBV12-5 and TRBJ2-4; weak D call: TRBD2 (6 bases). CDR1 is LGHNT and CDR2 is FRNRAP in the germline V gene. CDR3 length: 17 amino acids. Trimming shortened V by 0 bases and J by 0 bases, and 12 bases separated the two germline ends. The CDR3 sequence: CASGLVGRGLAKNIQYF. The CDR3 nucleotides are TGTGCTAGTGGTTTGGTAGGAAGGGGACTAGCCAAAAACATTCAGTACTTC.

This clonotype was seen a few times. The rearrangement links TRBV12-3 or TRBV12-4 to TRBJ1-2; the D gene is possibly TRBD1 (5 bases). The CDR3 extends over 12 amino acids. Trimming removed 3 bases from V and 8 bases from J, with 10 bases in between. Here the CDR3 reads CASSLGHEGYTF. The CDR3 DNA follows: TGTGCCAGCAGTTTGGGGCATGAGGGCTACACCTTC.

The chain uses TRBV7-3 and TRBJ2-7, with D possibly being TRBD2 (5 bases). Germline loops: CDR1 SGHTA, CDR2 FQGTGA. V was shortened by 5 bases and J by 2 bases, with 7 bases between the two germline ends. The CDR3 spans 12 residues. Here the CDR3 reads CASSHGTYEQYF. The CDR3 DNA reads as TGTGCCAGCAGCCACGGGACCTACGAGCAGTACTTC.

The chain combines TRBV6-1 with TRBJ1-5; D ambiguous. The CDR3 covers 14 residues. Germline V gene sequence: CDR1 MNHNS, CDR2 SASEGT. V gave up 1 base and J gave up 2 bases, with 6 bases separating them. The CDR3: CASSEGHRNQPQHF. CDR3 nucleotides: TGTGCCAGCAGTGAAGGACATCGCAATCAGCCCCAGCATTTT.

This clonotype was picked up a small number of times. The chain employs TRBV7-4 and TRBJ1-1; possibly TRBD1 for D (5 bases). There are 12 residues in the CDR3. Per germline, CDR1 SGHVT and CDR2 SQSDAQ. V lost 0 bases and J 11 bases, leaving 10 bases between the germline ends. CDR3 loop: CASSLAPWGAFF. CDR3 bases: TGTGCCAGCAGCTTAGCGCCCTGGGGGGCTTTCTTT.

This clonotype was recorded many times. The rearrangement uses TRBV7-2 and TRBJ1-6; no clear D gene. CDR1 and CDR2 from the germline V gene are SGHTA and FQGNSA. Deletions cut 2 bases from V and 0 bases from J, with 5 bases between. This CDR3 comprises 15 residues. CDR3 DNA: TGTGCCAGCAGCTTATGGAGCTCCTATAATTCACCCCTCCACTTT. Translated, it gives CASSLWSSYNSPLHF.

This clonotype has just a few counts. CDR3 DNA sequence: TGTGCCAGCACCATCGGGGCCCGCACAGATACGCAGTATTTT. It codes for CASTIGARTDTQYF. The V gene is TRBV12-3 or TRBV12-4, the J gene TRBJ2-3, with D perhaps assigned TRBD1 or TRBD2 (5 bases each). Deletions cut 7 bases from V and 1 base from J, with 12 bases between. The CDR3 has 14 amino acids.